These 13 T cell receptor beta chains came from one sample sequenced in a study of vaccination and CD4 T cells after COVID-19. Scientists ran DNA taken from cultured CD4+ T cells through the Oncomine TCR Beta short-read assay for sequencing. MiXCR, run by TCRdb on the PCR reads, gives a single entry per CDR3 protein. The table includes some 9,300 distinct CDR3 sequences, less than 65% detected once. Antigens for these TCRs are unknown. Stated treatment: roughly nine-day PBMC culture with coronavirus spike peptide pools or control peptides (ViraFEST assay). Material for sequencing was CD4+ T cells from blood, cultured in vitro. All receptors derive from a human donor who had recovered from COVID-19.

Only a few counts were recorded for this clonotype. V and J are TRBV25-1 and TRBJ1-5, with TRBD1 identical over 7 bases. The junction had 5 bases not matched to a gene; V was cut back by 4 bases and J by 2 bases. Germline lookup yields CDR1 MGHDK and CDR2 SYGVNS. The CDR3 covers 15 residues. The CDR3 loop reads CASSGQGGGNQPQHF. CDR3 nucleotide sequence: TGTGCCAGCAGTGGCCAGGGGGGAGGCAATCAGCCCCAGCATTTT.

CDR3 amino acids: CASSVDMNTEAFF. CDR3 nucleotide sequence: TGTGCCAGCAGCGTAGACATGAACACTGAAGCTTTCTTT. This chain joins TRBV9 and TRBJ1-1; D remains ambiguous. V was cut by 0 bases and J by 0 bases, with 3 bases left in between. The CDR3 loop spans 13 amino acids. Germline V CDR1 and CDR2: SGDLS, YYNGEE.

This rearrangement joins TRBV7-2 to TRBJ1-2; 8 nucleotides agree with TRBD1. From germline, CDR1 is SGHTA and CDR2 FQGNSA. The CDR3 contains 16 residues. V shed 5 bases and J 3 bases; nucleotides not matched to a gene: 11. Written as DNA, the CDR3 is TGTGCCAGCAGCACCTATACAGGGGGTACGGACTATGGCTACACCTTC. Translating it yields CASSTYTGGTDYGYTF.

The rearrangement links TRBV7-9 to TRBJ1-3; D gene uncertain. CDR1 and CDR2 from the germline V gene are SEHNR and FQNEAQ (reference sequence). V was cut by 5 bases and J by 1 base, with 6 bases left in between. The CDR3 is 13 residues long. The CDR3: CASSDGSGNTIYF. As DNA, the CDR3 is TGTGCCAGCAGCGACGGATCTGGAAACACCATATATTTT. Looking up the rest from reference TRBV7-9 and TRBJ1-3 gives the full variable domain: DTGVSQNPRHKITKRGQNVTFRCDPISEHNRLYWYRQTLGQGPEFLTYFQNEAQLEKSRLLSDRFSAERPKGSFSTLEIQRTEQGDSAMYLCASSDGSGNTIYFGEGSWLTVV.

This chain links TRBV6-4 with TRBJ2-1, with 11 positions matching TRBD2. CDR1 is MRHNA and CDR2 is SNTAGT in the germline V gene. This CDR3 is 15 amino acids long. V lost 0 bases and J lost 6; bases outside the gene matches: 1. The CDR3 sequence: CASSDSSGGANEQFF. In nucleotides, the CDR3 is TGTGCCAGCAGTGACTCTAGCGGGGGGGCCAATGAGCAGTTCTTC.

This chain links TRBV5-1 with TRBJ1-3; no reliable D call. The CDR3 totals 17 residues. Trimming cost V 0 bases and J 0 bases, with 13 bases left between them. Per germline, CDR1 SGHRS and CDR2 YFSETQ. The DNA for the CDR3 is TGCGCCAGCAGCTTGGGAGGGCGGAGAGGCTCTGGAAACACCATATATTTT. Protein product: CASSLGGRRGSGNTIYF.

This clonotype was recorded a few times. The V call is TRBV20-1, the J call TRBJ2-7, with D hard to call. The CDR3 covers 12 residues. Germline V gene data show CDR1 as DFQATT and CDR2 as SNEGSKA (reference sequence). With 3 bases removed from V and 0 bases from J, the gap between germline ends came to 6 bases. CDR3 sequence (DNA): TGCAGTGCTAGGCCGAGCTCCTACGAGCAGTACTTC. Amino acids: CSARPSSYEQYF.

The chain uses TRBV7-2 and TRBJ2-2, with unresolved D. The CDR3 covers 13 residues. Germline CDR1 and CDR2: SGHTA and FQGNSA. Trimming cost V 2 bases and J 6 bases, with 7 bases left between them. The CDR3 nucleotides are TGTGCCAGCAGCTTAATTGGGGCCGGGGAGCTGTTTTTT. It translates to CASSLIGAGELFF.

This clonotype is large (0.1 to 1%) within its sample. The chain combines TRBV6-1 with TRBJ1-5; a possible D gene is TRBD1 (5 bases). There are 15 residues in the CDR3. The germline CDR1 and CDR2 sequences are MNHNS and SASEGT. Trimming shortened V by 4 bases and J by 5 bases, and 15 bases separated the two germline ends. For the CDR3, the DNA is TGTGCCAGCAGTGTTAACCTTGGGGGGGATCAGCCCCAGCATTTT. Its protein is CASSVNLGGDQPQHF.

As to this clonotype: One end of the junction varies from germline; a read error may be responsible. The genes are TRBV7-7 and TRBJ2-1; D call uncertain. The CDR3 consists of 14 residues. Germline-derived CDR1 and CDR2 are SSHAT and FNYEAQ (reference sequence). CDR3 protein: CASSWSVTNNEQFF. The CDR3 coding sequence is TGTGCTAGCAGCTGGTCCGTGACAAACAATGAGCAGTTCTTC.

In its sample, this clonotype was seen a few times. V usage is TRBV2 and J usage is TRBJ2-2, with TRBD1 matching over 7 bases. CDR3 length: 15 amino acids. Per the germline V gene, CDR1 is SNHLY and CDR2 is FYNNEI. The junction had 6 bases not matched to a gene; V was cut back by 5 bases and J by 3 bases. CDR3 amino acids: CASSYDRADTGELFF. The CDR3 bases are TGTGCCAGCAGTTACGACAGGGCCGACACCGGGGAGCTGTTTTTT.

The CDR3 DNA follows: TGTGCCAGCAGTGTGCAAGAGACCCAGTACTTC. This sequence encodes CASSVQETQYF. V and J are TRBV6-1 and TRBJ2-5; D remains ambiguous. The germline V gene encodes CDR1 MNHNS and CDR2 SASEGT. The length of the CDR3 is 11 residues. V gave up 4 bases and J gave up 2 bases, with 2 bases separating them.

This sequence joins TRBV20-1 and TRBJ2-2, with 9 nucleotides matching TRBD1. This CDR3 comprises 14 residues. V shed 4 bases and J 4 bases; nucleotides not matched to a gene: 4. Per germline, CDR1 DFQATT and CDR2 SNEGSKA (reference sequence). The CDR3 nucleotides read TGCAGTGCTAAACAGGGGGCGGGCACCGGGGAGCTGTTTTTT. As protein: CSAKQGAGTGELFF.